This is a list of T cell receptor beta chains from one sample in a study of cytomegalovirus exposure and HLA in healthy donors. Data came from immunoSEQ multiplex PCR; TCRdb stores just in-frame clones and leaves some out. This table has 250,000 to 400,000 clones, 87% appearing once. Specimen: PBMCs. The receptor source for this set is a woman aged 30 to 39 in good health and CMV-seropositive. Both conserved end residues are part of each CDR3. Each record gives: J gene, CDR3 length, clone size, D gene, V gene, CDR3 protein, CDR3 DNA. A D gene is named only where the DNA matches it firmly. The size entry is marked missing in some rows and otherwise reads once, few, many or a size class.

>TRBJ2-1|14|NA|NA|TRBV28
CASRRTGPYNEQFF
TGTGCCAGCAGGAGGACTGGCCCCTACAATGAGCAGTTCTTC
>TRBJ2-1|13|NA|NA|TRBV9
CASSVPPGSEQFF
TGTGCCAGCAGCGTCCCCCCCGGGAGTGAGCAGTTCTTC
>TRBJ2-5|14|NA|NA|TRBV19
CASSPSDRKETQYF
TGTGCCAGTAGCCCAAGTGACAGAAAAGAGACCCAGTACTTC
>TRBJ2-1|17|NA|NA|TRBV11-2
CASSQGLSSLSYNEQFF
TGTGCCAGCAGTCAAGGCCTCAGTTCGCTCTCCTACAATGAGCAGTTCTTC
>TRBJ1-6|14|NA|NA|TRBV9
CASSVDSYNSPLHF
TGTGCCAGCAGCGTTGACTCCTATAATTCACCCCTCCACTTT
>TRBJ2-7|15|NA|TRBD2|TRBV5-1
CASSLGLAGGFEQYF
TGCGCCAGCAGCTTGGGACTAGCGGGAGGGTTCGAGCAGTACTTC
>TRBJ2-5|13|NA|NA|TRBV27
CASSLTYGETQYF
TGTGCCAGCAGTTTAACCTACGGGGAGACCCAGTACTTC
>TRBJ1-5|14|NA|NA|TRBV28
CASSLEYSNQPQHF
TGTGCCAGCAGTTTAGAATATAGCAATCAGCCCCAGCATTTT
>TRBJ2-5|17|NA|TRBD1|TRBV11-2
CASSLDLWTGSPETQYF
TGTGCCAGCAGCTTAGATCTTTGGACAGGGTCTCCGGAGACCCAGTACTTC
>TRBJ1-1|14|once|NA|TRBV5-1
CASSKVGVNTEAFF
TGCGCCAGCAGCAAAGTCGGAGTGAACACTGAAGCTTTCTTT
>TRBJ1-3|15|NA|NA|TRBV7-2
CASSLSGLSGNTIYF
TGTGCCAGCAGCTTAAGTGGACTCTCTGGAAACACCATATATTTT
>TRBJ1-5|14|NA|NA|TRBV29-1
CSVGRGESNQPQHF
TGCAGCGTTGGAAGGGGGGAAAGCAATCAGCCCCAGCATTTT
>TRBJ1-5|15|NA|NA|TRBV7-3
CASSPSADSNQPQHF
TGTGCCAGCAGCCCGAGCGCGGATAGCAATCAGCCCCAGCATTTT
>TRBJ1-5|15|NA|NA|TRBV6-5
CASKRRPMGRQPQHF
TGTGCCAGCAAACGGAGACCCATGGGTCGACAGCCCCAGCATTTT
>TRBJ2-1|17|NA|TRBD2|TRBV27
CASRPYSGAIPYNEQFF
TGTGCCAGCAGGCCTTATAGCGGGGCAATCCCCTACAATGAGCAGTTCTTC
>TRBJ2-7|13|once|NA|TRBV10-2
CASSDWGGYEQYF
TGCGCCAGCAGCGACTGGGGTGGGTACGAGCAGTACTTC
>TRBJ1-2|16|NA|NA|TRBV4-3
CASSPAGIPRNYGYTF
TGCGCCAGCAGCCCCGCCGGGATACCTCGTAACTATGGCTACACCTTC
>TRBJ1-1|18|NA|NA|TRBV1
CTSSHLRGFPPGATEAFF
TGCACCAGCAGCCACTTAAGGGGTTTCCCGCCCGGGGCCACTGAAGCTTTCTTT
>TRBJ2-3|15|NA|NA|TRBV14
CASSPRITTTDTQYF
TGTGCCAGCAGCCCTAGGATTACTACCACAGATACGCAGTATTTT
>TRBJ2-3|14|NA|NA|TRBV6-5
CASSEQGSPDTQYF
TGTGCCAGCAGTGAACAGGGTTCCCCAGATACGCAGTATTTT
>TRBJ2-5|18|NA|TRBD2|TRBV4-2
CASSQVPSGFPPGETQYF
TGTGCCAGCAGCCAAGTCCCTAGCGGGTTCCCCCCGGGAGAGACCCAGTACTTC
>TRBJ1-2|14|NA|NA|TRBV7-9
CASSLELDTYGYTF
TGTGCCAGCAGCTTAGAATTGGATACGTACGGCTACACCTTC
>TRBJ2-5|12|NA|TRBD2|TRBV29-1
CSVEMGGETQYF
TGCAGCGTTGAAATGGGAGGGGAGACCCAGTACTTC
>TRBJ2-7|14|NA|NA|TRBV4-3
CASSQGVPGPEQYF
TGCGCCAGCAGCCAAGGGGTGCCTGGGCCCGAGCAGTACTTC
>TRBJ2-7|16|NA|TRBD2|TRBV27
CASSASGRGAHYEQYF
TGTGCCAGCAGTGCTAGCGGGAGGGGGGCTCACTACGAGCAGTACTTC
>TRBJ1-2|13|NA|TRBD1|TRBV27
CASSLGTGLGYTF
TGTGCCAGCAGTCTCGGGACAGGGCTCGGCTACACCTTC
>TRBJ1-2|12|few|NA|TRBV7-9
CASSPGRQGNTF
TGTGCCAGCAGCCCGGGTCGTCAGGGTAACACCTTC